The 8 T cell receptor beta chains presented below share a single source sample, sequenced in a study of T-cell memory formation after mild COVID-19. MiXCR, run by TCRdb on the 5' RACE reads, gives a single entry per CDR3 protein. The table records approximately 260,000 distinct CDR3 sequences, roughly 16% of them present only once. Sequenced sample: PBMCs or a T cell subset sorted from them (not recorded which). Receptors were obtained from a man aged 18-30 years who had mild COVID-19 (a few samples of this study predate the infection). Cell type and time point are not known.

This clonotype was seen more than once but under ten times. The J gene is TRBJ2-1, the V gene TRBV11-2; D might be TRBD1 (6 bases). The CDR3 covers 14 residues. Per the germline V gene, CDR1 is SGHAT and CDR2 is FQNNGV. Trimming stripped 6 bases from V and 4 bases from J, with 13 bases between. CDR3 bases: TGTGCCAGCAGACCTTTCGGGACATACAATGAGCAGTTCTTC. It yields the protein CASRPFGTYNEQFF. The full variable domain, with the rest looked up from reference TRBV11-2 and TRBJ2-1, is EAGVAQSPRYKIIEKRQSVAFWCNPISGHATLYWYQQILGQGPKLLIQFQNNGVVDDSQLPKDRFSAERLKGVDSTLKIQPAKLEDSAVYLCASRPFGTYNEQFFGPGTRLTVL.

This clonotype was counted only a few times. The V and J genes are TRBV12-3 or TRBV12-4 and TRBJ1-2; the match to TRBD1 covers 10 bases. The V and J ends lost 5 bases and 8 bases, in that order; junction bases with no gene match: 8. This CDR3 comprises 14 residues. DNA for the CDR3: TGTGCCAGCAGTCCGACAGGGGGCGCAGAAGGCTACACCTTC. Translating gives CASSPTGGAEGYTF.

The sample holds a few counts of this clonotype. The chain carries TRBV5-5 and TRBJ1-1; 10 nucleotides align to TRBD1. The CDR3 runs 16 residues. The V and J ends lost 4 bases and 4 bases, in that order; junction bases with no gene match: 10. Germline assignment: CDR1 SGHKS and CDR2 YYEKEE (reference sequence). The CDR3: CASSPYPGQGFTEAFF. CDR3 nucleotide sequence: TGTGCCAGCAGCCCATATCCGGGACAGGGGTTCACTGAAGCTTTCTTT.

This clonotype was counted only a few times. The chain has TRBV6-2 or TRBV6-3 and TRBJ2-7, with D perhaps assigned TRBD1 or TRBD2 (5 bases each). The V gene's germline CDR1 is MNHEY and CDR2 SVGEGT. V was shortened by 8 bases and J by 0 bases, with 14 bases between the two germline ends. This CDR3 has 14 amino acids. The CDR3 region is CASGPVGTSYEQYF. Written as DNA, the CDR3 is TGTGCCAGCGGTCCTGTGGGGACCTCCTACGAGCAGTACTTC.

The chain links TRBV2 to TRBJ2-1, with a tentative D call TRBD2 (5 bases). V lost 4 bases and J lost 3, with 13 bases in between. CDR3 size: 15 residues. The germline V gene has CDR1 SNHLY and CDR2 FYNNEI. The CDR3 DNA reads TGTGCCAGCAGTGTGAGACGGGGAAACTACAATGAGCAGTTCTTC. Translating gives CASSVRRGNYNEQFF. The full variable domain, with the rest looked up from reference TRBV2 and TRBJ2-1, is EPEVTQTPSHQVTQMGQEVILRCVPISNHLYFYWYRQILGQKVEFLVSFYNNEISEKSEIFDDQFSVERPDGSNFTLKIRSTKLEDSAMYFCASSVRRGNYNEQFFGPGTRLTVL.

V usage is TRBV7-8 and J usage is TRBJ2-5; 7 positions match TRBD2. The CDR3 totals 15 residues. Losses at the gene ends were 4 bases for V and 0 bases for J; bases not matched to a gene: 5. Germline V gene lookup returns CDR1 SGHVS and CDR2 FQNEAQ. This CDR3 is CASSSFSGDQETQYF. The DNA for the CDR3 is TGTGCCAGCAGCTCCTTCAGCGGGGACCAAGAGACCCAGTACTTC.

This clonotype was seen more than once but under ten times. V is TRBV29-1 and J is TRBJ2-7, with a tentative D call TRBD2 (6 bases). V lost 5 bases and J 4 bases, leaving 15 bases between the germline ends. The V gene's germline CDR1 is SQVTM and CDR2 ANQGSEA. This CDR3 comprises 13 residues. The CDR3 sequence is CSVLSGLWYEQYV. CDR3 nucleotide sequence: TGCAGCGTTTTGTCGGGACTCTGGTACGAGCAGTACGTC.

The V and J genes are TRBV7-2 and TRBJ2-7; D remains unclear. The germline V and J ends were trimmed by 3 bases and 0 bases, with 3 bases remaining between them. Germline values: CDR1 SGHTA, CDR2 FQGNSA. The CDR3 contains 12 residues. CDR3 amino acids: CASSFISYEQYF. The CDR3 nucleotides are TGTGCCAGCAGCTTCATCTCCTACGAGCAGTACTTC.